This TCR beta chain was recorded in a study of blood T cell repertoires in COVID-19. Data came from immunoSEQ multiplex PCR; TCRdb stores just in-frame clones and leaves some out. Here the sample spans hundreds of thousands of clones, approximately 88% being singletons. Germline CDR1 and CDR2: MDHEN and SYDVKM. J lost 2 bases, V lost 8 bases, and 11 bases had no gene match. There are 16 residues in the CDR3. J is TRBJ2-4 and V is TRBV28; 8 bases map to TRBD1. Sequencing was done on a sample of PBMCs or T cells enriched from blood (not recorded which). The sequence was obtained from a woman between 18 and 30 years old who had recovered from COVID-19. The CDR3 DNA reads TGTGCCAGCCAAATCTACAGGGGGGCTTCCAAAAACATTCAGTACTTC. It encodes CASQIYRGASKNIQYF.